The 8 T cell receptor beta chains below all came from one sample that was sequenced in a study of shared clonotypes between healthy human individuals. Repertoires were generated with immunoSEQ multiplex PCR, while TCRdb's copy carries only in-frame clones and drops some. Of over 2,000,000 clones listed, just under 95% are singletons. Naive CD8 cells lacked CD45RO, underwent positive selection for CCR7 and left out terminally differentiated effector memory CD45RA+ cells. Sequenced material: naive CD8+ T cells from PBMCs. The receptor source for this set is a man in his late teens or twenties in good health. Some clones in this sample may be carry-over from other donors' samples.

As to this clone: Other DNA sequences in this specimen translate into the identical CDR3. The rearrangement joins TRBV7-6 to TRBJ2-3, with unresolved D. V was pared by 5 bases and J by 1 base, with 7 bases between. The CDR3 has 13 residues. From germline, CDR1 is SGHVS and CDR2 FNYEAQ. CDR3 nucleotide sequence: TGTGCCAGCAGCCCCCGGGGCACAGATACGCAGTATTTT. This gives the protein CASSPRGTDTQYF.

About this clone: Other DNA variants within this sample encode the same CDR3. The chain recombines TRBV19 with TRBJ2-7; TRBD1 aligns across 8 bases. The length of the CDR3 is 14 residues. V shed 2 bases, J shed 0 bases, and the junction held 0 bases outside the gene matches. CDR1 and CDR2 (germline): LNHDA, SQIVND (reference sequence). This CDR3 is CASSIQGASYEQYF. CDR3 coding DNA: TGTGCCAGTAGTATACAGGGGGCCTCCTACGAGCAGTACTTC.

The genes are TRBV29-1 and TRBJ1-2, with TRBD1 identical over 11 bases. The CDR3 is made up of 15 amino acids. V lost 8 bases and J lost 5; bases outside the gene matches: 13. CDR1 SQVTM and CDR2 ANQGSEA come from the germline V gene. In nucleotides, the CDR3 is TGCAGCATAAGGACAGGGGGCGCGAGCGGGTATGGCTACACCTTC. Protein product: CSIRTGGASGYGYTF. The variable domain in full, with the rest retrieved from reference TRBV29-1 and TRBJ1-2, is SAVISQKPSRDICQRGTSLTIQCQVDSQVTMMFWYRQQPGQSLTLIATANQGSEATYESGFVIDKFPISRPNLTFSTLTVSNMSPEDSSIYLCSIRTGGASGYGYTFGSGTRLTVV.

This clone came up once. Distinct nucleotide sequences in the sample also encode this CDR3. The genes are TRBV27 and TRBJ2-7; the match to TRBD2 covers 7 bases. The germline V gene encodes CDR1 MNHEY and CDR2 SMNVEV (reference sequence). The V and J ends lost 2 bases and 2 bases, in that order; junction bases with no gene match: 3. This CDR3 spans 14 amino acids. CDR3 sequence: CASSLGLAAYEQYF. CDR3 nucleotides: TGTGCCAGCAGTTTAGGGCTAGCGGCCTACGAGCAGTACTTC.

This clone came up once. This rearrangement joins TRBV11-2 to TRBJ2-7, with 11 bases lining up with TRBD2. V was clipped by 3 bases and J by 7 bases; unmatched bases: 5. CDR3 length: 14 residues. CDR1 is SGHAT, CDR2 FQNNGV, per germline. In DNA form, the CDR3 reads TGTGCCAGCAGCTTGTCCGGGACTAGCGGAGAGCAGTACTTC. It translates to CASSLSGTSGEQYF. The full variable domain, in which reference TRBV11-2 and TRBJ2-7 provide the parts outside the CDR3, is EAGVAQSPRYKIIEKRQSVAFWCNPISGHATLYWYQQILGQGPKLLIQFQNNGVVDDSQLPKDRFSAERLKGVDSTLKIQPAKLEDSAVYLCASSLSGTSGEQYFGPGTRLTVT.

This clone appeared a few times. The sample carries other DNA sequences with the same CDR3. J is TRBJ1-1 and V is TRBV7-9; no clear D. V was trimmed by 5 bases and J by 0 bases, leaving 7 bases between them. Germline V gene sequence: CDR1 SEHNR, CDR2 FQNEAQ (reference sequence). This CDR3 region has 13 residues. The CDR3 here is CASSPGMNTEAFF. CDR3 DNA sequence: TGTGCCAGCAGCCCTGGTATGAACACTGAAGCTTTCTTT.

This chain connects TRBV4-1 to TRBJ2-7, with 11 nucleotides matching TRBD2. The CDR3 sequence is 19 residues long. The germline V gene encodes CDR1 MGHRA and CDR2 YSYEKL. The V gene end was trimmed by 0 bases and the J gene end by 0 bases; junction bases not matched to a gene: 10. The CDR3 sequence: CASSQDTRLAGGHSYEQYF. The CDR3 DNA reads TGCGCCAGCAGCCAAGACACCCGGCTAGCGGGAGGCCACTCCTACGAGCAGTACTTC.

The chain has TRBV5-1 and TRBJ2-7, with no clear D. The CDR3 length is 15 residues. Between the trimmed V and J ends, which lost 0 bases and 2 bases, there was a span of 12 bases. The germline V gene has CDR1 SGHRS and CDR2 YFSETQ. The CDR3 protein is CASSLETEPPYEQYF. CDR3 DNA sequence: TGCGCCAGCAGCTTGGAGACTGAGCCTCCCTACGAGCAGTACTTC.